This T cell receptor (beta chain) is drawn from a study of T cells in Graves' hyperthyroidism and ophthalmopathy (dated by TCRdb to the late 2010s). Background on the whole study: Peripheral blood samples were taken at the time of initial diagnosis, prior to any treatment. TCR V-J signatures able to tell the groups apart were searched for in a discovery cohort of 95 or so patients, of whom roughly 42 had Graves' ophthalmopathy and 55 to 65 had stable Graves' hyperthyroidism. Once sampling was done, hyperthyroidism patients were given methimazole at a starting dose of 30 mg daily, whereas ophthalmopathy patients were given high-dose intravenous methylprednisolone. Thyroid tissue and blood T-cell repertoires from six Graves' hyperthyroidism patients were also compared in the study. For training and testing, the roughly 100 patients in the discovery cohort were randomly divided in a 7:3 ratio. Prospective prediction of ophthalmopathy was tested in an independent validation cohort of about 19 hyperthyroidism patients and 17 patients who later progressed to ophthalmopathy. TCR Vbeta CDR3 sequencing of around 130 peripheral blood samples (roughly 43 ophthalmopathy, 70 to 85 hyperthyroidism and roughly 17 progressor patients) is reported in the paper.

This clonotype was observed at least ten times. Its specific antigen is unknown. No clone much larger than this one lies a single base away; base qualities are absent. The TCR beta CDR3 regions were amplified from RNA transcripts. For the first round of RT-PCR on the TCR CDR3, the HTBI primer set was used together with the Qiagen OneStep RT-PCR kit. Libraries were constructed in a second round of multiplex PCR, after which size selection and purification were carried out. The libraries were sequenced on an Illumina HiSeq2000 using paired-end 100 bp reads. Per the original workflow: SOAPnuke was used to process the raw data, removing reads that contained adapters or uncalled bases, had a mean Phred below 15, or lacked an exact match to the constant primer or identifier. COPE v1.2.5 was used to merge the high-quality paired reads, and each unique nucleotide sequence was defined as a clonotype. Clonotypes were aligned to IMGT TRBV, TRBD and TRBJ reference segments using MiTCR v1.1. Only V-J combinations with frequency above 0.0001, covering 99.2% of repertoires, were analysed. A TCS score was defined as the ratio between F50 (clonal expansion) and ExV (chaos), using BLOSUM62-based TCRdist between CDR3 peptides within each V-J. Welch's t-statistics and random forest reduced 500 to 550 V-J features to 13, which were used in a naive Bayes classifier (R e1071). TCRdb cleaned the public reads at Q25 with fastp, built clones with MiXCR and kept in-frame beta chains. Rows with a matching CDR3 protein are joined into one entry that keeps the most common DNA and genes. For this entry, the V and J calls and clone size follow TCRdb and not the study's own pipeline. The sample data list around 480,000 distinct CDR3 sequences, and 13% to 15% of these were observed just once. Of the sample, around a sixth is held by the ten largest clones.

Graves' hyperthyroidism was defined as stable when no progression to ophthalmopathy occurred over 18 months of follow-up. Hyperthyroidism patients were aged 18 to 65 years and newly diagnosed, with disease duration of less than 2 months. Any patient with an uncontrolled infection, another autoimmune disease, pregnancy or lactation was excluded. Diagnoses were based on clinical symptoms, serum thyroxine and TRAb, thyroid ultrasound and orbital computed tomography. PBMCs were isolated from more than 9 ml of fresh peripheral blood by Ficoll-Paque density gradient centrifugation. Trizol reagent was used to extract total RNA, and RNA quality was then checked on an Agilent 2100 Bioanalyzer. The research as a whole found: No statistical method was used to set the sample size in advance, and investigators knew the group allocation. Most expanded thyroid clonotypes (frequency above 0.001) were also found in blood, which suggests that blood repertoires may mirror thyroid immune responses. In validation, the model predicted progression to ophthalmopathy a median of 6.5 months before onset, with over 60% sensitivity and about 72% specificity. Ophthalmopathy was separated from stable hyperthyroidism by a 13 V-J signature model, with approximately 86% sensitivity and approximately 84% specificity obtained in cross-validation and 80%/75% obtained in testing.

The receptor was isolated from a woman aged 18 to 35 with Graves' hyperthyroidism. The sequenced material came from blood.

The bases are TGTGCCAGCAGCCAAGCGTGGAAGGGTGGGGAAAATGAAAAACTGTTTTTT. Its protein reads: CASSQAWKGGENEKLFF. Recombination connected TRBV3-1 to TRBJ1-4; the D segment cannot be called with confidence. As encoded in the germline V gene (reference sequence), CDR1 is LGHDT while CDR2 is YNNKEL. V and J lose 1 base and 5 bases, and a span of 17 bases separates them. The CDR3, from cysteine to phenylalanine, totals 17 residues. The CDR3 DNA has 51 bases and is translated from base 1.